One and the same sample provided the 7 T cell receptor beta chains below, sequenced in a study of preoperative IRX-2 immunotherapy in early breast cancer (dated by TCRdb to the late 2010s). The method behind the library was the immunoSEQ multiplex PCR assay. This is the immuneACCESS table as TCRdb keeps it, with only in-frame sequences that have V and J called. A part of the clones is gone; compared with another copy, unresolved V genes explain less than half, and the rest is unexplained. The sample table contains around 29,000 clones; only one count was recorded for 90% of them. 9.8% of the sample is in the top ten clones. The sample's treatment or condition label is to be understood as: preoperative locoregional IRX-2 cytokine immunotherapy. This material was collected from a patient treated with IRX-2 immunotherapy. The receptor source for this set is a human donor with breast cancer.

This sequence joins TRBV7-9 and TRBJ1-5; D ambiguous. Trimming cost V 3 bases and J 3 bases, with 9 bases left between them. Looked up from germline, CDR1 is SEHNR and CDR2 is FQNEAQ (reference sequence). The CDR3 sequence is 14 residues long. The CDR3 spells CASSFIESNQPQHF. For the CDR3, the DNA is TGTGCCAGCAGCTTTATTGAGTCCAATCAGCCCCAGCATTTT.

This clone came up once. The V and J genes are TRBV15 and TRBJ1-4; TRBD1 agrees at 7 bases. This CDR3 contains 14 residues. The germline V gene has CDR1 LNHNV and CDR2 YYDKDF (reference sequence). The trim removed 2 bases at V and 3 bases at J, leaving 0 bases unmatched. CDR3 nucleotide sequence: TGTGCCACCAGCAGACAGGGGGCTAATGAAAAACTGTTTTTT. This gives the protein CATSRQGANEKLFF.

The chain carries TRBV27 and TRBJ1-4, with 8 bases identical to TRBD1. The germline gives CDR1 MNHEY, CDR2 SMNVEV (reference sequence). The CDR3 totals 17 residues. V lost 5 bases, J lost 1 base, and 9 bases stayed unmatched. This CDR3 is CASSRQGRSVTNEKLFF. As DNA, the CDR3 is TGTGCCAGCAGTCGACAGGGGCGTTCGGTAACTAATGAAAAACTGTTTTTT. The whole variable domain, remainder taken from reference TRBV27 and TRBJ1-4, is EAQVTQNPRYLITVTGKKLTVTCSQNMNHEYMSWYRQDPGLGLRQIYYSMNVEVTDKGDVPEGYKVSRKEKRNFPLILESPSPNQTSLYFCASSRQGRSVTNEKLFFGSGTQLSVL.

The DNA of the CDR3 is TGCGCCAGCAGCCACTTAGCGGGAGTGGAGACCCAGTACTTC. It translates to CASSHLAGVETQYF. The rearrangement links TRBV4-1 to TRBJ2-5, with 9 bases matching TRBD2. V trimming: 3 bases; J trimming: 5 bases; junction bases outside the gene matches: 4. The CDR3 runs 14 residues. CDR1 MGHRA and CDR2 YSYEKL come from the germline V gene.

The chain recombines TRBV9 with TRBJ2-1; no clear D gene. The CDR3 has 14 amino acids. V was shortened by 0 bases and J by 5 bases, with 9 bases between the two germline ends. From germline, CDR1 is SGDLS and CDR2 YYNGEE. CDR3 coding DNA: TGTGCCAGCAGCGTAGCCAGTACTGACAATGAGCAGTTCTTC. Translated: CASSVASTDNEQFF.

CDR3 coding DNA: TGTGCCAGCAGCCGCCCGACCGCAGGGGGCACCGGGGAGCTGTTTTTT. Translating gives CASSRPTAGGTGELFF. The V call is TRBV11-2, the J call TRBJ2-2, with 7 bases matching TRBD1. CDR3 length: 16 residues. V shed 5 bases, J shed 4 bases, and the junction held 10 bases outside the gene matches. Germline assignment: CDR1 SGHAT and CDR2 FQNNGV.

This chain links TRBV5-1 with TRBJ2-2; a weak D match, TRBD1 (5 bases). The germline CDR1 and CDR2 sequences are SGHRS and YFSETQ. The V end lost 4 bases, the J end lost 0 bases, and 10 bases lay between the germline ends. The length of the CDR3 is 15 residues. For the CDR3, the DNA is TGCGCCAGCAGCCCCACAGGCACGAACACCGGGGAGCTGTTTTTT. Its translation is CASSPTGTNTGELFF.